The clone carrying this TCR beta chain came up many times. Antigen: not known. TCRdb analysed the 5' RACE reads with MiXCR anew, one entry per CDR3 protein. The table includes about 160,000 distinct CDR3 sequences, around 8.9% detected once. This sample is drawn from a study of CD8 T cells in ankylosing spondylitis. Study results and caveats: Disease-linked clones, CD8+, were relatively rare in peripheral blood.

In germline, CDR1 is LGHNA, CDR2 YSLEER. V was pared by 1 base and J by 0 bases, with 10 bases between. The CDR3 has 15 residues. The chain couples TRBV4-3 to TRBJ2-7; no clear D. The origin of this receptor is a female donor with ankylosing spondylitis or in good health (not recorded which). Source material: blood, either unsorted or a sorted T cell fraction (not recorded which). The CDR3 sequence: CASSQVADPSYEQYF. CDR3 sequence (DNA): TGCGCCAGCAGCCAAGTCGCGGACCCCTCCTACGAGCAGTACTTC.